The TCR beta chain described here comes from a study of tumor and adjacent non-tumor tissue in lung cancer (dated by TCRdb to the late 2010s). Describing the broader study: Patients with adenocarcinoma (approximately 11), squamous cell carcinoma (2) and small cell lung cancer (1) were included in the cohort. Among the 15 or so patients, ages ranged from about 31 to 76 years, approximately ten were men and 5 were women, and disease was TNM stage I to III. Sequencing generated a total of 130,000,000 or so productive TCRbeta reads, averaging about 4.2 million reads per sample. The study compared bulk TCRbeta repertoires between lung tumor tissue and matched distant non-tumor lung tissue from 15 lung cancer patients. For each patient, one tumor sample and one normal lung sample were taken, giving around 31 paired specimens that underwent TCRbeta CDR3 sequencing.

Study-wide findings and limitations: Because peripheral blood was not sequenced, the blood TCRbeta repertoires of the lung cancer patients in the study went unexamined. A significantly larger cumulative share of the repertoire was made up by the top 100 clones in normal lung than in tumor tissue. With only approximately 16 patients in the cohort, the authors noted that larger samples and more detailed clinical data are needed. Tumor tissue showed significantly greater TCR diversity (inverse Simpson) than normal lung tissue (about 400 vs 180, P = 0.0075, Mann-Whitney U test). Significantly higher TCR diversity was found in younger patients, and higher tumor TCR diversity was associated with shorter overall and disease-free survival. The sequencing platform is not named in the methods, and unique molecular identifiers are not mentioned.

Concerning this clonotype: Its antigen remains undetermined. Sequence at one end of the junction differs from germline and may be a read error.

Receptor libraries were prepared by multiplex PCR. Sequencing was performed on an Illumina HiSeq 2500. TCRbeta libraries were built by three rounds of nested PCR using primers (Table S4), following protocols modified from ARM-PCR. Before sequencing, PCR products in the 200-500 bp range were cut out of the gel and cleaned up using the QIAquick gel extraction kit. Regarding the original processing steps: Reads were cleaned with Trimmomatic, merged with FLASH into complete CDR3 sequences, and assigned to V(D)J germline segments with MiTCR. VDJtools was used to compute clonal diversity as the inverse Simpson's index. Productive reads were defined as in-frame sequences without a premature stop codon. The raw public data were reprocessed by TCRdb itself: fastp quality trimming at Q25, MiXCR clonotype calling, in-frame beta chains only. One record per CDR3 amino acid sequence lists the most common genes and DNA. TCRdb, rather than the study authors, made the V and J calls. Present in this sample are about 67,000 distinct CDR3 sequences, around 76% of which were seen just once. 35% to 50% of the sample is in the top ten clones.

RNA was extracted from bulk unsorted tissue and checked for quality with a NanoDrop ND-1000 and an Agilent 2100. Normal lung samples were distant non-tumor tissue taken more than 3 cm from the tumor edge. All donors had newly diagnosed lung cancer, had not received prior chemotherapy, and were admitted for thoracic surgery in China between August and November 2014. Patients with previous radiotherapy or chemotherapy, or with another concurrent cancer, were excluded from the study. Surgical tissue pieces of 1-2 cm3 were preserved in RNAlater solution and stored at -80 °C until use. CDR3 length: 11 amino acids, cysteine to phenylalanine. This entry keeps only the CDR3 DNA: 33 bases, framed from base 1.

Sequenced sample: distant non-tumor lung tissue. Rearrangement joined TRBV12-3 or TRBV12-4 to TRBJ1-2; possibly the D gene is TRBD1, per 5 matching bases. The sequence came from a man aged 60-69 years with non-small cell lung cancer. CDR3 protein: CASWGRVGYAF. The sequenced DNA: TGTGCCAGCTGGGGCAGGGTAGGCTACGCCTTC.